These 3 T cell receptor beta chains were sequenced from one sample in a study of blood T cell repertoires in COVID-19. Only in-frame clones appear in the TCRdb table, and some are missing; sequencing was by immunoSEQ multiplex PCR. This table has about 78,000 clones, 90% appearing once. Sequencing was performed on peripheral blood. These receptors were taken from a woman aged 45-59 years in a cohort sampled during active COVID-19.

This chain links TRBV19 with TRBJ2-1, with D perhaps TRBD2 (6 bases). The germline V gene has CDR1 LNHDA and CDR2 SQIVND (reference sequence). V was cut by 8 bases and J by 3 bases, with 8 bases left in between. The CDR3 extends over 12 amino acids. Here the CDR3 DNA reads TGTGCCAGTCTAGCGCGCTACAATGAGCAGTTCTTC. Encoded protein: CASLARYNEQFF.

V is TRBV2 and J is TRBJ2-3; 10 nucleotides agree with TRBD2. Trimming removed 5 bases from V and 2 bases from J; junction bases left unmatched: 4. CDR3 size: 15 residues. Looked up from germline, CDR1 is SNHLY and CDR2 is FYNNEI. DNA for the CDR3: TGTGCCAGCAGTTCAACTAGCGGGGTCACAGATACGCAGTATTTT. Translating gives CASSSTSGVTDTQYF.

J is TRBJ2-7 and V is TRBV11-3; tentative D call: TRBD2 (5 bases). The CDR3 is 13 residues long. Germline V gives CDR1 SGHNT, CDR2 YENEEA. V was cut by 3 bases and J by 1 base, with 7 bases left in between. The chain's CDR3 is CASSFGGSYEQYF. CDR3 sequence (DNA): TGTGCCAGCAGCTTCGGAGGTTCCTACGAGCAGTACTTC.